The clone carrying this T cell receptor (beta chain) has just a few counts. Sequenced by immunoSEQ multiplex PCR; TCRdb stores in-frame clones only, minus some. The table records 60,000 to 70,000 clones, 80% to 85% of them present only once. Germline-derived CDR1 and CDR2 are SGHNT and YENEEA. The CDR3 loop spans 16 amino acids. Germline trimming cut 1 base from V and 7 bases from J; bases unmatched to any gene: 7. This sample is drawn from a study of blood T cell repertoires in COVID-19. Looking at the study overall: PBMCs, B-cell-depleted T cells, or T cells were the source of the cDNA or gDNA that made up the material.

The sequencing sample was made of peripheral blood. The gene calls are TRBV11-3 and TRBJ1-1; 12 nucleotides agree with TRBD1. The clonotype was recovered from a human donor in a cohort sampled during active COVID-19. CDR3 loop: CASSLGGGQGAVEAFF. CDR3 DNA sequence: TGTGCCAGCAGCTTAGGTGGGGGACAGGGGGCTGTTGAAGCTTTCTTT.